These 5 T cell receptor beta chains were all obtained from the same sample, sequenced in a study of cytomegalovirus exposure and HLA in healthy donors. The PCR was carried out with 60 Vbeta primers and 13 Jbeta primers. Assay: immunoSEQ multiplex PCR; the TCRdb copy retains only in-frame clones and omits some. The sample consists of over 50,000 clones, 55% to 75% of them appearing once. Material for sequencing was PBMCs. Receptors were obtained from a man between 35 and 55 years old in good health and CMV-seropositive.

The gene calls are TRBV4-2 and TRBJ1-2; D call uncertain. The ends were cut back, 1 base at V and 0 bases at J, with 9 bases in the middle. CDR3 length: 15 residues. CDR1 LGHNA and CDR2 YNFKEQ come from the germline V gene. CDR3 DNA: TGTGCCAGCAGCCAAGCGGAGGGTACTAACTATGGCTACACCTTC. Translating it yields CASSQAEGTNYGYTF.

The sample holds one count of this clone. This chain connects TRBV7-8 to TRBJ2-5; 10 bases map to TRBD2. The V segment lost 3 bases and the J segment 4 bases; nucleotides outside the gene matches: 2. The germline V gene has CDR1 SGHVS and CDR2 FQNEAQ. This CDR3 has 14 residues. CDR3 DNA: TGTGCCAGCAGCTTTAGCGGGGGGTCAGAGACCCAGTACTTC. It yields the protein CASSFSGGSETQYF.

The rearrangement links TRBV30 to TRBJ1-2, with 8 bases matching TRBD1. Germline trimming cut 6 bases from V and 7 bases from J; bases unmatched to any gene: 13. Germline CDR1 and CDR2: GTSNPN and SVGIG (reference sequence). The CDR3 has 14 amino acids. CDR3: CACLAATGDLGYTF. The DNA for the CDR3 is TGTGCCTGTCTCGCCGCGACAGGGGACCTTGGCTACACCTTC.

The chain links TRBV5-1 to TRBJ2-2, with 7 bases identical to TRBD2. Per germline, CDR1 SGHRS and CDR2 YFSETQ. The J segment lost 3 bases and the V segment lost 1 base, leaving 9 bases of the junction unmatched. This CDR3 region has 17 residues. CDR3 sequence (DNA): TGCGCCAGCAGCTTGTCGGTAGGGGCGGGAGACACCGGGGAGCTGTTTTTT. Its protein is CASSLSVGAGDTGELFF.

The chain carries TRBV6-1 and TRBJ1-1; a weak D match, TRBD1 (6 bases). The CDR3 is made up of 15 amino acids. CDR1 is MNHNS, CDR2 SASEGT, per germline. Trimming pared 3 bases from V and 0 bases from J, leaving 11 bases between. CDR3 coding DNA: TGTGCCAGCAGTGATTGGGGGCGCATGAACACTGAAGCTTTCTTT. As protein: CASSDWGRMNTEAFF.